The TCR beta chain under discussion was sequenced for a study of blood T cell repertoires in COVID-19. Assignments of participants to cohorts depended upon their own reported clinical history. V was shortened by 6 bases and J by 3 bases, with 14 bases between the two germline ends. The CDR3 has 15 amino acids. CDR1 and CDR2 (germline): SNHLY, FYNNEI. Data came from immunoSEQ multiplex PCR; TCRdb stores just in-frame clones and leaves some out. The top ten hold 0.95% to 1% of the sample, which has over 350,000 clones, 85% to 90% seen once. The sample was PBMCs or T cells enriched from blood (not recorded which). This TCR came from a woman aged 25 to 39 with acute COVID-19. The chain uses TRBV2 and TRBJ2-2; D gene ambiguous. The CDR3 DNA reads TGTGCCAGCAGACCCCGAGACACATACACCGGGGAGCTGTTTTTT. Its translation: CASRPRDTYTGELFF. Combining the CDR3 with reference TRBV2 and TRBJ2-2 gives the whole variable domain EPEVTQTPSHQVTQMGQEVILRCVPISNHLYFYWYRQILGQKVEFLVSFYNNEISEKSEIFDDQFSVERPDGSNFTLKIRSTKLEDSAMYFCASRPRDTYTGELFFGEGSRLTVL.